Shown below are 20 T cell receptor beta chains from a single sample sequenced in a study of cytomegalovirus exposure and HLA in healthy donors. The PCR made use of 60 Vbeta and 13 Jbeta primers. TCRdb keeps only in-frame clones here, not all; method: immunoSEQ multiplex PCR. The repertoire table contains 45,000 to 60,000 clones. The sequencing sample was made of PBMCs. The receptor set was obtained from a female donor in good health and CMV-seronegative.

The CDR3 region has the DNA TGTGCCAGCAGTGACTCAGGCGGGAGACTCAATGAGCAGTTCTTC. Protein product: CASSDSGGRLNEQFF. The chain employs TRBV6-4 and TRBJ2-1; TRBD2 matches 7 bases. Germline V gives CDR1 MRHNA, CDR2 SNTAGT. Losses at the gene ends were 0 bases for V and 6 bases for J; bases not matched to a gene: 5. This CDR3 spans 15 amino acids.

The chain links TRBV15 to TRBJ2-7; the match to TRBD1 covers 8 bases. Per the germline V gene, CDR1 is LNHNV and CDR2 is YYDKDF (reference sequence). V was pared by 9 bases and J by 5 bases, with 6 bases of the junction left unmatched. The CDR3 sequence is 12 residues long. CDR3 region: CATRQGANEQYF. CDR3 DNA sequence: TGTGCCACTCGCCAGGGGGCCAACGAGCAGTACTTC.

The rearrangement uses TRBV25-1 and TRBJ2-5; 8 bases fit TRBD1. V shed 2 bases, J shed 5 bases, and the junction held 7 bases outside the gene matches. The CDR3 covers 15 residues. CDR1 and CDR2 (germline): MGHDK, SYGVNS. The chain's CDR3 is CASSEGTGAVETQYF. The CDR3, as DNA: TGTGCCAGCAGTGAAGGGACAGGAGCGGTGGAGACCCAGTACTTC.

V and J are TRBV30 and TRBJ2-7; possibly TRBD2 for D (6 bases). Germline loops: CDR1 GTSNPN, CDR2 SVGIG (reference sequence). The germline V and J ends were trimmed by 0 bases and 4 bases, with 13 bases remaining between them. CDR3 length equals 14 residues. The CDR3 reads CAWSVGGVGYEQYF. The CDR3, as DNA: TGTGCCTGGAGTGTAGGAGGGGTGGGGTACGAGCAGTACTTC.

The rearrangement links TRBV4-2 to TRBJ2-3; D is uncertain. Trimming removed 0 bases from V and 3 bases from J, with 13 bases in between. Germline V gives CDR1 LGHNA, CDR2 YNFKEQ. The CDR3 sequence is 16 residues long. DNA of the CDR3: TGTGCCAGCAGCCAAGAGGATTCTGTCAGGACAGATACGCAGTATTTT. It yields the protein CASSQEDSVRTDTQYF.

The gene calls are TRBV27 and TRBJ1-1; D call uncertain. Deletions cut 7 bases from V and 5 bases from J, with 23 bases between. This CDR3 region has 16 residues. CDR1 is MNHEY, CDR2 SMNVEV, per germline (reference sequence). The CDR3 sequence is CASTEPHGGEETEAFF. The CDR3 region has the DNA TGTGCCAGCACCGAACCCCACGGTGGAGAGGAGACTGAAGCTTTCTTT.

The gene calls are TRBV15 and TRBJ2-7, with 10 bases lining up with TRBD2. Germline V lookup: CDR1 LNHNV, CDR2 YYDKDF (reference sequence). The CDR3 is 16 residues long. With V trimmed by 2 bases and J by 2 bases, 6 bases remained unmatched. CDR3 loop: CATSRYSGGHAYEQYF. The CDR3 nucleotides read TGTGCCACCAGCAGATATAGCGGGGGGCACGCCTACGAGCAGTACTTC. Full variable domain (remainder filled in from reference TRBV15 and TRBJ2-7): DAMVIQNPRYQVTQFGKPVTLSCSQTLNHNVMYWYQQKSSQAPKLLFHYYDKDFNNEADTPDNFQSRRPNTSFCFLDIRSPGLGDTAMYLCATSRYSGGHAYEQYFGPGTRLTVT.

The chain uses TRBV5-4 and TRBJ2-3; D unclear. CDR1 and CDR2 from the germline V gene are SGHNT and YYREEE (reference sequence). CDR3 length: 14 residues. V was trimmed by 0 bases and J by 4 bases, leaving 9 bases between them. CDR3 sequence (DNA): TGTGCCAGCAGCTTGGTTTCCGCGCCAGATACGCAGTATTTT. Its protein product is CASSLVSAPDTQYF.

The V and J genes are TRBV5-1 and TRBJ2-3; D remains ambiguous. Germline CDR1 reads SGHRS; CDR2 reads YFSETQ. The V gene lost 2 bases and the J gene lost 0 bases, with 7 bases spanning the gap. This CDR3 has 14 amino acids. The CDR3 DNA reads as TGCGCCAGCAGCTTAATTACTAGCACAGATACGCAGTATTTT. Amino acid sequence: CASSLITSTDTQYF.

This chain connects TRBV19 to TRBJ2-1; perhaps TRBD2 as D (5 bases). Trimming cost V 3 bases and J 8 bases, with 11 bases left between them. The germline V gene has CDR1 LNHDA and CDR2 SQIVND (reference sequence). This CDR3 is built from 13 residues. The CDR3 DNA is TGTGCCAGTAGTATGAGGGCTAAGGATGAGCAGTTCTTC. Amino acid sequence: CASSMRAKDEQFF.

The chain combines TRBV6-1 with TRBJ2-2; TRBD2 might be the D (6 bases). The V and J ends lost 8 bases and 2 bases respectively, with 15 bases between them. CDR3 length equals 15 residues. Germline values: CDR1 MNHNS, CDR2 SASEGT. The DNA of the CDR3 is TGTGCCAGCGGACGGGGACTGATTAACACCGGGGAGCTGTTTTTT. Protein: CASGRGLINTGELFF.

The chain combines TRBV5-1 with TRBJ1-2, with D maybe TRBD1 (6 bases). Trimming took 0 bases from V and 8 from J, leaving 11 bases between them. Germline lookup yields CDR1 SGHRS and CDR2 YFSETQ. CDR3 length: 13 amino acids. The CDR3 loop is CASSLGQVGGYTF. For the CDR3, the DNA is TGCGCCAGCAGCTTGGGACAGGTGGGAGGCTACACCTTC. The complete variable domain, with remaining parts taken from reference TRBV5-1 and TRBJ1-2, reads KAGVTQTPRYLIKTRGQQVTLSCSPISGHRSVSWYQQTPGQGLQFLFEYFSETQRNKGNFPGRFSGRQFSNSRSEMNVSTLELGDSALYLCASSLGQVGGYTFGSGTRLTVV.

The chain employs TRBV28 and TRBJ1-2; 7 bases match TRBD1. Trimming cost V 6 bases and J 4 bases; bases outside gene matches: 8. Germline V CDR1 and CDR2: MDHEN, SYDVKM. The CDR3 runs 14 residues. The CDR3 DNA is TGTGCCAGCAGACCGGACCCAGGGGGCTATGGCTACACCTTC. Amino acids: CASRPDPGGYGYTF.

This rearrangement joins TRBV6-1 to TRBJ2-7; D gene ambiguous. The V end lost 6 bases, the J end lost 6 bases, and 21 bases lay between the germline ends. In germline, CDR1 is MNHNS, CDR2 SASEGT. The CDR3 spans 15 residues. The CDR3 region is CASSSSPHLTSEQYF. Written as DNA, the CDR3 is TGTGCCAGCAGCTCATCCCCGCACCTAACCTCCGAGCAGTACTTC.

The CDR3 here is CASRWGGADTQYF. In DNA form, the CDR3 reads TGTGCCAGTCGGTGGGGGGGCGCAGATACGCAGTATTTT. The V and J genes are TRBV19 and TRBJ2-3; TRBD2 is a possible D gene (7 bases). V lost 8 bases to trimming and J lost 4 bases, with 13 bases between them. There are 13 residues in the CDR3. Germline CDR1 is LNHDA and CDR2 is SQIVND (reference sequence). Supplemented by reference TRBV19 and TRBJ2-3, the full variable domain reads DGGITQSPKYLFRKEGQNVTLSCEQNLNHDAMYWYRQDPGQGLRLIYYSQIVNDFQKGDIAEGYSVSREKKESFPLTVTSAQKNPTAFYLCASRWGGADTQYFGPGTRLTVL.

V gene TRBV5-1 combines with J gene TRBJ2-7; TRBD1 matches 10 bases. CDR1 and CDR2 from the germline V gene are SGHRS and YFSETQ. The CDR3 is made up of 16 amino acids. The V gene end was trimmed by 3 bases and the J gene end by 2 bases; junction bases not matched to a gene: 8. CDR3 DNA sequence: TGCGCCAGCAGCTCCCAACCGGGACAGGGGACCTACGAGCAGTACTTC. It translates to CASSSQPGQGTYEQYF.

The chain carries TRBV10-3 and TRBJ1-2, with 11 positions matching TRBD1. V was pared by 3 bases and J by 7 bases, with 10 bases of the junction left unmatched. Germline values: CDR1 ENHRY, CDR2 SYGVKD. The CDR3 loop spans 16 amino acids. As DNA, the CDR3 is TGTGCCATCAGTGAACTCGGACAGGGGGCTGCGTCTGGCTACACCTTC. It codes for CAISELGQGAASGYTF.

This rearrangement joins TRBV27 to TRBJ1-1, with 7 bases that match TRBD1. This CDR3 region has 15 residues. The germline gives CDR1 MNHEY, CDR2 SMNVEV (reference sequence). J was trimmed by 8 bases and V by 5 bases; bases with no gene match: 14. CDR3: CASSPSSRDSPEAFF. CDR3 sequence (DNA): TGTGCCAGCAGTCCCTCCTCCCGGGACAGCCCCGAAGCTTTCTTT.

As to this clone: Other DNA sequences within the sample encode an identical CDR3. V is TRBV9 and J is TRBJ1-5; D ambiguous. Germline V gene lookup returns CDR1 SGDLS and CDR2 YYNGEE. Trimming left V 0 bases short and J 0 bases short, with 7 bases between. The CDR3 loop spans 15 amino acids. Here the CDR3 DNA reads TGTGCCAGCAGCGTAGCAGGAAATAGCAATCAGCCCCAGCATTTT. Translating gives CASSVAGNSNQPQHF.

The chain uses TRBV30 and TRBJ2-3, with 8 bases that match TRBD2. Germline V gene sequence: CDR1 GTSNPN, CDR2 SVGIG (reference sequence). This CDR3 is built from 13 residues. With V trimmed by 0 bases and J by 6 bases, 2 bases remained unmatched. The CDR3 spells CAWSVGRADTQYF. The CDR3 DNA follows: TGTGCCTGGAGTGTCGGGAGGGCCGATACGCAGTATTTT.